This T cell receptor beta chain derives from a study of long-term antiretroviral therapy in people with HIV. PBMC samples from each donor numbered at least one pre-ART and at least two post-ART. There were no participants with HIV treated outside the United States. Per germline, CDR1 SEHNR and CDR2 FQNEAQ (reference sequence). J gave up 3 bases and V 6 bases, and 7 bases lay outside the gene matches. This CDR3 has 15 residues. Researchers report immunoSEQ v3.0 was run at survey level. For every sample, sequencing targeted roughly 40,000-55,000 T-cell genomes. The data were produced by immunoSEQ multiplex PCR, yet TCRdb's version contains in-frame clones alone and is incomplete. The data contain about 27,000 clones, over 80% of them seen just once; the ten biggest clones take up roughly 10%.

V is TRBV7-9 and J is TRBJ2-2; 7 bases match TRBD1. The material was unsorted PBMCs, obtained 0.8 years before starting antiretroviral therapy. The sequence derives from a man between 18 and 29 years old with HIV. The CDR3 is CASSPGTAYTGELFF. The CDR3 region has the DNA TGTGCCAGCAGTCCGGGGACAGCGTACACCGGGGAGCTGTTTTTT. The variable domain in full, with the rest retrieved from reference TRBV7-9 and TRBJ2-2, is DTGVSQNPRHKITKRGQNVTFRCDPISEHNRLYWYRQTLGQGPEFLTYFQNEAQLEKSRLLSDRFSAERPKGSFSTLEIQRTEQGDSAMYLCASSPGTAYTGELFFGEGSRLTVL.